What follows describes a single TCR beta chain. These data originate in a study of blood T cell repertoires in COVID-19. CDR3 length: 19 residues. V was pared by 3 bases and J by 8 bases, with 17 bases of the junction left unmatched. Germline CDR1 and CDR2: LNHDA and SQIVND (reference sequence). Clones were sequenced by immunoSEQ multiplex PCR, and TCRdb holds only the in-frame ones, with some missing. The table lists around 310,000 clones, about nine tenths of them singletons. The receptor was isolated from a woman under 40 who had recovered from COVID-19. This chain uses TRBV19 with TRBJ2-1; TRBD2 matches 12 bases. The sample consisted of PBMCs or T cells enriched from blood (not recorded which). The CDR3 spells CASSIFALAGGRGVHEQFF. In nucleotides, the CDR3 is TGTGCCAGTAGTATTTTTGCACTAGCGGGAGGCCGTGGGGTACATGAGCAGTTCTTC.